The next 7 T cell receptor beta chains were all read from a single sample in a study of cytotoxic CD8 clonotypes in ibrutinib-treated CLL. Sequenced by immunoSEQ multiplex PCR; TCRdb stores in-frame clones only, minus some. The table includes approximately 160,000 clones, roughly 90% detected once. The source material was PBMCs, sampled at disease progression, from a patient treated with ibrutinib. Every receptor here comes from a human donor with chronic lymphocytic leukemia.

The rearrangement links TRBV6-1 to TRBJ1-5; D unclear. The CDR3 contains 15 residues. Trimming took 6 bases from V and 4 from J, leaving 16 bases between them. The V gene's germline CDR1 is MNHNS and CDR2 SASEGT. The CDR3 nucleotides are TGTGCCAGCAGACCTCGAGGAGGGTCTAATCAGCCCCAGCATTTT. It translates to CASRPRGGSNQPQHF.

The CDR3 sequence: CASSPDGSSYEQYF. Written as DNA, the CDR3 is TGTGCCAGCAGCCCGGACGGGAGCTCCTACGAGCAGTACTTC. The chain uses TRBV21-1 and TRBJ2-7; the D call TRBD2 from the table was never checked on the DNA. TRBV21-1 constitutes a pseudogene. This CDR3 contains 14 residues.

The chain recombines TRBV6-1 with TRBJ2-1; no reliable D call. Germline V CDR1 and CDR2: MNHNS, SASEGT. The CDR3 spans 14 residues. V lost 6 bases and J lost 2, with 11 bases in between. The CDR3 loop is CASSPRAAYNEQFF. Here the CDR3 DNA reads TGTGCCAGCAGCCCTCGGGCGGCCTACAATGAGCAGTTCTTC.

The chain is built from TRBV4-1 and TRBJ1-1, with D possibly matching TRBD1 (5 bases). Trimming left V 9 bases short and J 1 base short, with 18 bases between. In germline, CDR1 is MGHRA, CDR2 YSYEKL. This CDR3 has 15 amino acids. In DNA, the CDR3 is TGCGCCAGTACGAAGACCAGGGACCAGAACACTGAAGCTTTCTTT. Amino acids: CASTKTRDQNTEAFF.

J is TRBJ1-2 and V is TRBV28; TRBD1 matches 8 bases. The CDR3 is made up of 14 amino acids. CDR1 is MDHEN and CDR2 is SYDVKM in the germline V gene. V lost 5 bases and J lost 4; bases outside the gene matches: 6. The CDR3 spells CASSTGQGLYGYTF. CDR3 in DNA: TGTGCCAGCAGTACCGGACAGGGTCTCTATGGCTACACCTTC.

The J gene is TRBJ2-1, the V gene TRBV4-1, with 13 positions matching TRBD2. V trimming: 2 bases; J trimming: 7 bases; junction bases outside the gene matches: 5. The CDR3 is made up of 16 amino acids. The germline CDR1 and CDR2 sequences are MGHRA and YSYEKL. The CDR3 spells CASSQRTSGRENEQFF. The CDR3 DNA reads TGCGCCAGCAGCCAACGGACTAGCGGGAGAGAAAATGAGCAGTTCTTC.

J is TRBJ2-1 and V is TRBV5-1; TRBD2 aligns across 10 bases. The CDR3 covers 16 residues. The ends lost 0 bases at V and 6 bases at J; junction bases unmatched: 6. The germline V gene has CDR1 SGHRS and CDR2 YFSETQ. The CDR3 DNA is TGCGCCAGCAGCTTGGTTGTACTAGCGGGATCCAATGAGCAGTTCTTC. Its protein is CASSLVVLAGSNEQFF. The full variable domain, completed using reference TRBV5-1 and TRBJ2-1, is KAGVTQTPRYLIKTRGQQVTLSCSPISGHRSVSWYQQTPGQGLQFLFEYFSETQRNKGNFPGRFSGRQFSNSRSEMNVSTLELGDSALYLCASSLVVLAGSNEQFFGPGTRLTVL.